Listed below are T cell receptor beta chains from one sample, sequenced in a study of response to subunit inactivated influenza vaccine. Each CDR3 protein gets one entry after TCRdb re-called the RT-PCR reads with MiXCR. Of 450,000 to 700,000 distinct CDR3 sequences listed, less than 15% are singletons. The sample here was PBMCs from blood, taken about 11 days after vaccination. These TCRs come from a man in his forties or fifties who received an inactivated influenza vaccine. CDR3s include the opening cysteine and the closing phenylalanine or tryptophan. The D gene is left open where the match is weak.

D,J,V,length,CDR3
-,TRBJ1-6,TRBV5-1,14,CASTRWPGSSPLHF
-,TRBJ1-1,TRBV4-3,16,CASSPRWYGLNTEAFF
-,TRBJ2-3,TRBV11-2,13,CASSPGPINTQYF
-,TRBJ2-5,TRBV6-2/TRBV6-3,14,CASSYMWGQETQYF
-,TRBJ2-1,TRBV7-3,13,CASSLLGNNEQFF
-,TRBJ2-3,TRBV7-2,15,CASSSVRELADTQYF
-,TRBJ2-5,TRBV20-1,15,CSARSTGQRQETQYF
-,TRBJ2-1,TRBV12-3/TRBV12-4,13,CASSLEGISGQFF
TRBD1,TRBJ1-1,TRBV30,14,CALVKFTGVTEAFF
TRBD2,TRBJ2-1,TRBV6-2/TRBV6-3,17,CASSSWGLAGSYNEQFF
-,TRBJ1-2,TRBV5-1,14,CASSLAAQSDGYTF
-,TRBJ2-2,TRBV11-1,14,CASSPGSGPGELFF
TRBD2,TRBJ2-1,TRBV28,16,CASSPGLAGGFNEQFF
TRBD1,TRBJ2-7,TRBV13,13,CASSKTGGGEQYF
-,TRBJ1-4,TRBV10-3,13,CAIREGPNEKLFF
-,TRBJ2-1,TRBV6-2/TRBV6-3,15,CASSYSMEVYNEQFF
TRBD2,TRBJ2-3,TRBV11-2,19,CASSLGYGNSGISTDTQYF
-,TRBJ2-4,TRBV3-1,14,CASSPPSMDNIQYF
-,TRBJ2-2,TRBV12-3/TRBV12-4,15,CASSFEGVNTGELFF
-,TRBJ2-2,TRBV6-2/TRBV6-3,16,CASSIYGGPNTGELFF
TRBD1,TRBJ1-1,TRBV20-1,14,CSAPLTGGNTEAFF
-,TRBJ1-1,TRBV6-1,15,CASRGAGRTNTEAFF
-,TRBJ1-1,TRBV5-1,14,CASSLDLGRTEAFF
TRBD2,TRBJ2-5,TRBV7-9,15,CASSLGGLALETQYF
-,TRBJ2-3,TRBV20-1,14,CSAPLRVSTDTQYF
-,TRBJ1-1,TRBV29-1,12,CSVWDGNTEAFF
-,TRBJ2-6,TRBV7-2,15,CASSFRNSGANVLTF
TRBD2,TRBJ2-1,TRBV7-9,15,CASSREGLAANEQFF